Listed here is a single T cell receptor beta chain. Its antigen is currently unknown. The entry originates in a study of CD8+ T cells in alopecia areata. Study details: Twice a day, 5 to 10 mg of oral tofacitinib was administered to treated patients.

Per germline, CDR1 DFQATT and CDR2 SNEGSKA (reference sequence). The CDR3 has 11 residues. Trimming shortened V by 6 bases and J by 7 bases, and 13 bases separated the two germline ends. From alopecia areata patients, lesional scalp punch biopsies and peripheral blood were collected. T lymphocytes (CD4+ and CD8+) were sorted from PBMCs. It was cDNA, reverse transcribed from extracted RNA, that served as the sequencing template. Clones were read by immunoSEQ multiplex PCR, and TCRdb kept only the in-frame ones, dropping some. The sample lists roughly 250,000 clones, roughly 69% occurring once. Findings and limits, study-wide: Across lesional scalp, and particularly alopecia totalis/universalis, clonality surpassed that of normal scalp.

The chain couples TRBV20-1 to TRBJ2-7; D possibly corresponds to TRBD2 (5 bases). Specimen: CD4+ T cells sorted from blood, collected at week 0. The origin of this receptor is a human donor with alopecia areata. The CDR3, as DNA: TGCAGTGCCCACTGGACGGGAGAGCAGTACTTC. Translation gives CSAHWTGEQYF.